This TCR beta chain originates from a study of OX40 agonist ivuxolimab in advanced cancers. Sequencing used immunoSEQ multiplex PCR; TCRdb keeps in-frame clones, though not all of them. The sample holds 20,000 to 25,000 clones, roughly 88% seen once. This clone was counted only a few times. This sample comprised CD4+ or CD8+ T cells sorted from blood, obtained in a trial of the OX40 agonist ivuxolimab. The TCR sequence derives from an adult with an advanced solid tumor such as melanoma, head and neck, liver or kidney cancer.

The CDR3 loop is CASGQRYTGELFF. The DNA of the CDR3 is TGTGCTAGTGGTCAGAGATACACCGGGGAGCTGTTTTTT. The chain couples TRBV12-5 to TRBJ2-2, with unresolved D. The CDR3 contains 13 residues. Germline V gene sequence: CDR1 LGHNT, CDR2 FRNRAP. V was clipped by 5 bases and J by 3 bases, with 7 bases between them.